These 5 T cell receptor beta chains originate from one sample sequenced in a study of blood T cell repertoires in COVID-19. The assay was immunoSEQ multiplex PCR, and TCRdb's table has in-frame clones only and misses some. The sample carries about 270,000 clones, approximately 90% recorded once. The source material was PBMCs or T cells enriched from blood (not recorded which). Receptor source: a woman aged 50 to 65 who had recovered from COVID-19.

V gene TRBV28 combines with J gene TRBJ1-2; D remains unclear. Germline CDR1 and CDR2: MDHEN and SYDVKM. V was trimmed by 1 base and J by 8 bases, leaving 20 bases between them. CDR3 length equals 16 residues. This CDR3 reads CASSLYLPGPRGGYTF. The CDR3 DNA reads TGTGCCAGCAGTTTATATCTTCCCGGGCCCCGAGGGGGCTACACCTTC.

This sequence joins TRBV19 and TRBJ1-5, with unresolved D. The CDR3 is made up of 15 amino acids. With 6 bases removed from V and 0 bases from J, the gap between germline ends came to 12 bases. Per germline, CDR1 LNHDA and CDR2 SQIVND (reference sequence). CDR3 in DNA: TGTGCCAGTAGCAGCGGGCCGGATAGCAATCAGCCCCAGCATTTT. This translates into CASSSGPDSNQPQHF.

The chain carries TRBV24-1 and TRBJ2-2; possible D gene TRBD1, 6 bases. CDR1 and CDR2 (germline): KGHDR, SFDVKD. The CDR3 is 15 residues long. V was pared by 6 bases and J by 0 bases, with 10 bases between. CDR3 loop: CATSRQAPNTGELFF. The CDR3 DNA reads TGTGCCACCAGTCGACAGGCCCCGAACACCGGGGAGCTGTTTTTT.

Note on this clone: The limits of the CDR3 on the DNA are not certain, so only TCRdb's listed CDR3 is given. The CDR3 loop reads CASSYSNPIFGAGIF. The V and J genes are TRBV6-5 and TRBJ1-1. The CDR3 spans 15 residues, counting both ends. From germline, CDR1 is MNHEY and CDR2 SVGAGI.

The genes are TRBV5-1 and TRBJ2-3; TRBD2 might be the D (7 bases). This CDR3 region has 16 residues. Germline CDR1 is SGHRS and CDR2 is YFSETQ. Trimming left V 3 bases short and J 0 bases short, with 14 bases between. CDR3 residues: CASSSQGRGSTDTQYF. In DNA, the CDR3 is TGCGCCAGCAGCTCCCAGGGGCGGGGGAGCACAGATACGCAGTATTTT. Filled out from reference TRBV5-1 and TRBJ2-3, the complete variable domain reads KAGVTQTPRYLIKTRGQQVTLSCSPISGHRSVSWYQQTPGQGLQFLFEYFSETQRNKGNFPGRFSGRQFSNSRSEMNVSTLELGDSALYLCASSSQGRGSTDTQYFGPGTRLTVL.